One T cell receptor beta chain is described in this entry. It lacks a known antigen. Base quality data are lacking; no much larger clone is found one base away. Taken from the germline V gene, the CDR1 and CDR2 loops are KGHSH and LQKENI. At the junction V is shortened by 1 base and J by 1 base, with 7 bases in between. Measured from the cysteine to the phenylalanine, the CDR3 is 14 residues long. Left in the record is the CDR3 DNA by itself, 42 bases read in frame from the first base. The immunoSEQ Assay, a bias-controlled multiplex PCR, was used to amplify TCRbeta CDR3 regions from genomic DNA. In the original analysis: The number of nucleated cells in each sample was estimated from the amplification of reference gene primers within the assay. Sequence reads were collapsed and filtered to measure the absolute abundance of every unique TCRbeta CDR3 rearrangement. For each sample, productive Simpson clonality was calculated as the square root of Simpson's diversity index across productive rearrangements. In its TCRdb copy, this immuneACCESS table keeps in-frame sequences only and misses some clones. Where compared with another copy, unresolved V genes explain less than half of these, and the others have no known cause. V, J and clone size are taken as reported in that table, and D and trimming were inferred from the DNA itself. This sample holds 170,000 or so clones; roughly four fifths were observed only once. The ten largest account for around 7.3% of the sample.

At one collaborating source in Seattle, patients were enrolled during active infection and were followed longitudinally through the course of disease. Collaborating institutions collected whole blood in K2EDTA tubes following their own protocols. Collaborator samples were shipped for TCRbeta analysis as frozen whole blood, isolated PBMCs, or DNA extracted from either sample type. This entry comes from a study of blood T cell repertoires in COVID-19 (dated by TCRdb to 2020 to 2022). For the wider study: Samples covering the acute and convalescent phases of COVID-19 were provided by collaborators in the United States, Italy and Spain. Samples were obtained from the ongoing ImmuneRACE study (first 160 participants) and from some 1,200 subjects provided by 6 global collaborators. HLA class I and class II types, where available, came from metadata supplied by the sample provider rather than from assay-based typing. The sample metadata nearly always contained a de-identified subject ID, COVID-19 status, age in years and sex. The dataset comprised deeply sampled blood TCRbeta repertoires from subjects exposed to, actively infected with, or recovered from COVID-19. The repertoires were made available in a free public database intended to serve as a resource for research on the immune response to SARS-CoV-2. The material from the prospective study consisted of cDNA or gDNA derived from T cells, B-cell-depleted T cells, or PBMCs. Broader findings and caveats from the paper: How much clinical and demographic metadata was included differed by source and by participant, and the metadata was provided uncurated.

This clonotype originated in a woman between 65 and 79 years old with COVID-19, enrolled during active disease. This receptor chain uses TRBV18 and TRBJ1-1; the D gene is not confidently resolved. The sequencing sample was made of peripheral blood. The bases are TGTGCCAGCTCACCACGGGAGGGGAACACTGAAGCTTTCTTT. It translates as CASSPREGNTEAFF.